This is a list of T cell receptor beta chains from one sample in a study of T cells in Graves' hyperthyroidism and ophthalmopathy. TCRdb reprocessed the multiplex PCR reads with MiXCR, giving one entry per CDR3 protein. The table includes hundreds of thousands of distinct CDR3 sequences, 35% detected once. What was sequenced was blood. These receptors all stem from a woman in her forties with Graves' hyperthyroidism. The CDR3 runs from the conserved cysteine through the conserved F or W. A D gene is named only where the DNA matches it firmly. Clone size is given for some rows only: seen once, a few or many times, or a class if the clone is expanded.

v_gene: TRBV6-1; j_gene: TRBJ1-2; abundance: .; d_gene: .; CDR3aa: CASSYDGQPYSNYGYTF; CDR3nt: TGTGCCAGCAGTTACGACGGACAGCCCTACTCTAACTATGGCTACACCTTC
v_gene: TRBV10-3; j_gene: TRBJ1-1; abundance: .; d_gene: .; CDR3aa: CASSWTRLNTEAFF; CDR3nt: TGTGCCAGCAGTTGGACAAGGCTAAACACTGAAGCTTTCTTT
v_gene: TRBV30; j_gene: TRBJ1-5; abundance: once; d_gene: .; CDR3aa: CAWGGQGNQPQHF; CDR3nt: TGTGCCTGGGGGGGGCAGGGGAATCAGCCCCAGCATTTT
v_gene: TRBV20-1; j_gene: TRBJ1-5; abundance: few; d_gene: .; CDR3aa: CSAQIGADNQPQHF; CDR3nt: TGCAGTGCTCAAATCGGGGCCGACAATCAGCCCCAGCATTTT
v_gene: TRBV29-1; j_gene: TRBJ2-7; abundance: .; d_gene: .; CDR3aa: CSVGGAGAYEQYF; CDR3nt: TGCAGCGTTGGGGGGGCAGGTGCTTACGAGCAGTACTTC
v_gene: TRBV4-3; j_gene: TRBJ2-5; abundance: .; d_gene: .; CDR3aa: CASSQDLDSVRETQYF; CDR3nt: TGCGCCAGCAGCCAAGATCTGGACAGCGTGCGGGAGACCCAGTACTTC
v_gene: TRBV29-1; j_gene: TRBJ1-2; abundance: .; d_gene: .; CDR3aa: CSAFGYGYTF; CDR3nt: TGCAGCGCTTTTGGCTATGGCTACACCTTC
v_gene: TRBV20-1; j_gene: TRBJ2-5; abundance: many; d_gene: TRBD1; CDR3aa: CSAPDRDRETQYF; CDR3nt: TGCAGTGCCCCGGACAGGGATAGAGAGACCCAGTACTTC
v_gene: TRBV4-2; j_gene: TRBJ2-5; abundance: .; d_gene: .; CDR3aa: CASSQDPEDWRETQYF; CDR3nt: TGTGCCAGCAGCCAAGATCCGGAGGACTGGAGGGAGACCCAGTACTTC
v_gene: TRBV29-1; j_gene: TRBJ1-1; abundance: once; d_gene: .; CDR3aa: CSVDDGGSSTEAFF; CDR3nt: TGCAGCGTTGACGACGGGGGATCGAGCACTGAAGCTTTCTTT
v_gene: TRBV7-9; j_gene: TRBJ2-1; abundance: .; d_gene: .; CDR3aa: CASSPRGGTAVGNEQFF; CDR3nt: TGTGCCAGCAGCCCCAGGGGTGGCACAGCCGTAGGGAATGAGCAGTTCTTC
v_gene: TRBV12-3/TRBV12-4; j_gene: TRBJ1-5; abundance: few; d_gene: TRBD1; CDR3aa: CASSPGGWTGYQPQHF; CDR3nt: TGTGCCAGCAGTCCCGGGGGGTGGACAGGGTATCAGCCCCAGCATTTT
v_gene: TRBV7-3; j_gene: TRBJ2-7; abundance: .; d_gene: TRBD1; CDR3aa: CASSSPDRGLYYEQYF; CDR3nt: TGTGCCAGCAGCTCCCCGGACAGGGGGCTATACTACGAGCAGTACTTC
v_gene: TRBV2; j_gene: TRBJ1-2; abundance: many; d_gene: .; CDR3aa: CASSESRFANYGYTF; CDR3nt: TGTGCCAGCAGTGAAAGCAGGTTCGCTAACTATGGCTACACCTTC
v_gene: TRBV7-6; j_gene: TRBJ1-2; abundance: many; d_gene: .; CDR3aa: CASSLGPGSYGYTF; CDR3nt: TGTGCCAGCAGCTTAGGGCCCGGCTCCTATGGCTACACCTTC
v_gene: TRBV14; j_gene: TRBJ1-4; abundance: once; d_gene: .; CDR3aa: CASSQGAREKLFF; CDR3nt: TGTGCCAGCAGCCAGGGGGCTCGAGAAAAACTGTTTTTT
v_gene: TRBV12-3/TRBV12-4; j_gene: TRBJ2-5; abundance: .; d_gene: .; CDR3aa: CASSSTGFGKTQYF; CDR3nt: TGTGCCAGCAGTTCGACAGGATTCGGGAAGACCCAGTACTTC
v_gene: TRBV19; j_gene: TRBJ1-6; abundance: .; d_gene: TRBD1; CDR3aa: CASTPGQFYNSPLHF; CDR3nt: TGTGCCAGTACCCCGGGACAGTTCTATAATTCACCCCTCCACTTT
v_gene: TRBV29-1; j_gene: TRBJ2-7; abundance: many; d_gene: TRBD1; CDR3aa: CSVQPGQGTSRGYEQYF; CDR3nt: TGCAGCGTCCAACCGGGACAGGGAACAAGCAGAGGGTACGAGCAGTACTTC
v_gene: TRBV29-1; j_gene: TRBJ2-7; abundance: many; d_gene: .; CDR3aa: CSVSSRDYEQYF; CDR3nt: TGCAGCGTTTCGTCCCGGGATTACGAGCAGTACTTC
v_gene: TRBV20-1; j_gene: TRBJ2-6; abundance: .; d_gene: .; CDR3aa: CSARVFGLTF; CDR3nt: TGCAGTGCTAGAGTCTTCGGCCTGACTTTC
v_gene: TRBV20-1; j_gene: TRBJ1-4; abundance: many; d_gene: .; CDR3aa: CSASPNEKLFF; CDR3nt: TGCAGTGCTAGTCCGAATGAAAAACTGTTTTTT
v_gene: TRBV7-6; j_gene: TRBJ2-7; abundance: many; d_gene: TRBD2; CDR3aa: CASSLAGGPSYEQYF; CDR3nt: TGTGCCAGCAGCTTAGCGGGAGGGCCTTCCTACGAGCAGTACTTC
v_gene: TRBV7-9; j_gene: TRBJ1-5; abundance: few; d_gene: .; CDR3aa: CASRPTGMYQPQHF; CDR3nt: TGTGCCAGCAGACCGACGGGTATGTATCAGCCCCAGCATTTT
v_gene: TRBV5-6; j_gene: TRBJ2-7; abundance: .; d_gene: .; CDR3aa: CASSPIEDYLVSYEQYF; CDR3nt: TGTGCCAGCAGCCCAATAGAAGACTATCTGGTCTCCTACGAGCAGTACTTC
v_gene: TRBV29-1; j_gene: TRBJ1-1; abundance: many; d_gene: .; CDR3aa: CSVEDRPRHAEAFF; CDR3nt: TGCAGCGTTGAAGATAGGCCCCGACACGCTGAAGCTTTCTTT
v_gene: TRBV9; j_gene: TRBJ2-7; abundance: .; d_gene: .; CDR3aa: CASSVELAGTYAQYF; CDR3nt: TGTGCCAGCAGCGTCGAACTAGCCGGAACCTACGCGCAGTACTTC
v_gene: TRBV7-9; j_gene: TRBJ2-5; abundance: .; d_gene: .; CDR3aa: CASSRGLRPETQYF; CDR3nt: TGTGCCAGCAGCCGGGGCTTGCGTCCGGAGACCCAGTACTTC
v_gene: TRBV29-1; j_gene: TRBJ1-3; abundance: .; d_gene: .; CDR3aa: CSVEDLGPLSGNTIYF; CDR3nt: TGCAGCGTTGAAGACCTCGGGCCTCTAAGTGGAAACACCATATATTTT
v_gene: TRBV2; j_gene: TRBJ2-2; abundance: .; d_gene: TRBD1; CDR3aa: CASYPGQGYGGELFF; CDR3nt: TGTGCCAGTTACCCGGGACAGGGATATGGCGGGGAGCTGTTTTTT
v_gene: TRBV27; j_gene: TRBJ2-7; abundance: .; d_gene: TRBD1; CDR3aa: CASRGDREHHEQYF; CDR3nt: TGTGCCAGTAGGGGGGACAGGGAACATCACGAGCAGTACTTC
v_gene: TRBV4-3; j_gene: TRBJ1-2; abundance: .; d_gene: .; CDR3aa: CASSQDLGDYGYTF; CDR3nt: TGCGCCAGCAGCCAAGATTTGGGGGACTACGGCTACACCTTC
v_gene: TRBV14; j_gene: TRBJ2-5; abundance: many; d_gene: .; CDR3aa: CASSTGFQETQYF; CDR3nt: TGTGCCAGCAGCACCGGGTTCCAAGAGACCCAGTACTTC
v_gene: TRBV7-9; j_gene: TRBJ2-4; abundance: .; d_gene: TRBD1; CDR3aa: CASSSGTGNIQYF; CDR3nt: TGTGCCAGCAGCTCTGGGACAGGGAACATTCAGTACTTC
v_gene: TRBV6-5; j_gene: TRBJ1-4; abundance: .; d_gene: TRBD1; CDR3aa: CASSLQGAPGEKLFF; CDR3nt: TGTGCCAGCAGTTTACAGGGGGCGCCGGGTGAAAAACTGTTTTTT
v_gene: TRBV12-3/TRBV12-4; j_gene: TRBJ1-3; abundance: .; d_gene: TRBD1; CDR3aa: CASRQTGEGNTIYF; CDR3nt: TGTGCCAGCAGACAGACAGGGGAAGGAAACACCATATATTTT
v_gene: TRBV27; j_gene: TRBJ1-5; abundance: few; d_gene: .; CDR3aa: CASSLSLTGNQPQHF; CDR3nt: TGTGCCAGCAGTTTATCGCTGACAGGAAATCAGCCCCAGCATTTT
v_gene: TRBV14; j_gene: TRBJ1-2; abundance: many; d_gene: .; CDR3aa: CASSTDRFYGYTF; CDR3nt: TGTGCCAGCAGCACCGATCGCTTCTATGGCTACACCTTC
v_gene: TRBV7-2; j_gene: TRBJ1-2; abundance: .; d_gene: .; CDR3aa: CASSLDGQGGYGYAF; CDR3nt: TGTGCCAGCAGCTTAGATGGGCAGGGAGGCTATGGCTACGCCTTC
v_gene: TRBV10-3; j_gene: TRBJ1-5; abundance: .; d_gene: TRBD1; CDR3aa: CAISEKVDRLNQPQHF; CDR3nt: TGTGCCATCAGTGAGAAAGTGGACAGGCTGAATCAGCCCCAGCATTTT
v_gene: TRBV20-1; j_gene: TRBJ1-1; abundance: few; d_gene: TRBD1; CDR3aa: CSARDPSGGGTEAFF; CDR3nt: TGCAGTGCTAGAGATCCATCAGGGGGGGGCACTGAAGCTTTCTTT
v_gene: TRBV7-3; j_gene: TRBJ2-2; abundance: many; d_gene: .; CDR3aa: CASSLASETGELFF; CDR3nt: TGTGCCAGCAGCTTAGCGTCTGAAACCGGGGAGCTGTTTTTT
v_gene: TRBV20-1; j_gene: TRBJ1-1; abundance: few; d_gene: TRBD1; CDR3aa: CSAREGDSTLLAFF; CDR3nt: TGCAGTGCTAGAGAGGGGGACAGCACACTCTTAGCTTTCTTT
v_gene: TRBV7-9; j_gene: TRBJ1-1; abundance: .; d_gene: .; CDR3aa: CASSLSSRVDTEAFF; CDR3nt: TGTGCCAGCAGCTTATCTAGCAGGGTCGACACTGAAGCTTTCTTT
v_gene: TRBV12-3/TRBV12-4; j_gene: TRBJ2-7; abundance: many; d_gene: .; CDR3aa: CASSPVGGRNEQYF; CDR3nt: TGTGCCAGCAGTCCGGTCGGGGGGCGGAACGAGCAGTACTTC
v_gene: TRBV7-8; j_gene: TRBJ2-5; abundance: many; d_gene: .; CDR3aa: CASSFPGEVVKTQYF; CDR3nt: TGTGCCAGCAGCTTTCCGGGAGAGGTAGTAAAGACCCAGTACTTC
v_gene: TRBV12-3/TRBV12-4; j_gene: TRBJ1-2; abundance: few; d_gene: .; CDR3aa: CASSQGTYYGYTF; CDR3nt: TGTGCCAGCAGCCAAGGGACCTACTATGGCTACACCTTC
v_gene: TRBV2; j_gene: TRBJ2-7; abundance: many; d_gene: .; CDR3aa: CASSVTGSYEQYF; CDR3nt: TGTGCCAGCAGTGTAACCGGATCCTACGAGCAGTACTTC
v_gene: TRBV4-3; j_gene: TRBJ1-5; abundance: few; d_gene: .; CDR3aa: CASSQVGSQPQHF; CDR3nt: TGCGCCAGCAGCCAAGTTGGCTCTCAGCCCCAGCATTTT
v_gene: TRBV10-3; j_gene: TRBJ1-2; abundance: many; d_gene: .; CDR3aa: CAIRPASGYGYTF; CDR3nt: TGTGCCATCAGACCGGCCTCCGGTTATGGCTACACCTTC
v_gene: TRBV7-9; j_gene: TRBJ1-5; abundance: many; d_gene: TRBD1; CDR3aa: CASSLGTGGVNQPQHF; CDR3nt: TGTGCCAGCAGCTTAGGGACAGGGGGAGTTAATCAGCCCCAGCATTTT
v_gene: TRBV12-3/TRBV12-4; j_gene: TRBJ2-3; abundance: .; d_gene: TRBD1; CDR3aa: CASSLWTGGQRDTQYF; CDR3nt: TGTGCCAGCAGTTTATGGACAGGGGGCCAACGAGATACGCAGTATTTT
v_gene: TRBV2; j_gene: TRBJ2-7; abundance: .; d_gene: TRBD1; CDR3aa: CASSHRLPGGNYEQYF; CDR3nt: TGTGCCAGCAGCCACCGTTTGCCAGGGGGAAACTACGAGCAGTACTTC